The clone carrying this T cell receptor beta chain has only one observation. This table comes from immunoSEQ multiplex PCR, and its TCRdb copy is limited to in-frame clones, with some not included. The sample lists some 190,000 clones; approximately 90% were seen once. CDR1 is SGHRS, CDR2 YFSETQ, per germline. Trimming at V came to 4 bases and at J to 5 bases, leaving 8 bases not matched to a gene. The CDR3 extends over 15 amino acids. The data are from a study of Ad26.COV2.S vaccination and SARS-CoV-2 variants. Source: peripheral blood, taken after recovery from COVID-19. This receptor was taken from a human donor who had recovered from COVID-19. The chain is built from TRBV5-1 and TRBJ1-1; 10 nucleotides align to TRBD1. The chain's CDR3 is CASSPGTGAATEAFF. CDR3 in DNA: TGCGCCAGCAGCCCCGGGACAGGGGCCGCGACTGAAGCTTTCTTT.